This TCR beta chain was found in a study of blood T cell repertoires in COVID-19. About the research overall: Material from acute and convalescent COVID-19 was sourced from the United States, Italy and Spain.

The repertoire was sequenced with immunoSEQ multiplex PCR; TCRdb's copy has only in-frame clones and lacks some. Of roughly 35,000 clones listed, 87% are singletons. The CDR3 has 17 amino acids. Material for sequencing was peripheral blood. The J gene is TRBJ2-6, the V gene TRBV21-1; the table's D gene call, TRBD1, was not cross checked with the DNA. TRBV21-1 is given as a pseudogene. This receptor was taken from a man between 50 and 59 years old with active or convalescent COVID-19. The CDR3 DNA reads as TGTGCCAGCAGCAAAGGGGACAGGTGGACTGGGGCCAACGTCCTGACTTTC. Its translation is CASSKGDRWTGANVLTF.